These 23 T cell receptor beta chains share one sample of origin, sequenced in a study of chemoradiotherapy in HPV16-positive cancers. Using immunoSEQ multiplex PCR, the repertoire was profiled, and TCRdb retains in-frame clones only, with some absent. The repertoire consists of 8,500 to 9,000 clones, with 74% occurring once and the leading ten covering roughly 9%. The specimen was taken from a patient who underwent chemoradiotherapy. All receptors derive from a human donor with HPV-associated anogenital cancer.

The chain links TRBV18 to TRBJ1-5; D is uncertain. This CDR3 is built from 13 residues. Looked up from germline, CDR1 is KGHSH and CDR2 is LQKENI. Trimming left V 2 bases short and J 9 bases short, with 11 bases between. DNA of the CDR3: TGTGCCAGCTCACCATCCGATCTTGGGCCCCAGCATTTT. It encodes CASSPSDLGPQHF.

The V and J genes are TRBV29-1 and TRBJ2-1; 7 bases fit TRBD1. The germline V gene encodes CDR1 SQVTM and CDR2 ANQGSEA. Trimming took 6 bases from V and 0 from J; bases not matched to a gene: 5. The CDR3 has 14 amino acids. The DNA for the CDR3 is TGCAGCGTCGTGACAGGGATCTCCTACAATGAGCAGTTCTTC. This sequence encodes CSVVTGISYNEQFF.

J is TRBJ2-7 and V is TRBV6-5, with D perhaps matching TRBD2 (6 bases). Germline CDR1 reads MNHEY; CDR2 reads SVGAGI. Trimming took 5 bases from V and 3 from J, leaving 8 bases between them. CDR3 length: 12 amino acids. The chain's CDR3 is CASSPGGYEQYF. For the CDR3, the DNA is TGTGCCAGCAGTCCCGGGGGCTACGAGCAGTACTTC.

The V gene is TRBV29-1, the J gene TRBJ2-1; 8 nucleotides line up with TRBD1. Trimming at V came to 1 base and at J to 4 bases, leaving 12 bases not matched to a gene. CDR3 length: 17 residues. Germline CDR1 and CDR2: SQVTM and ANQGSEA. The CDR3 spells CSVEGITSGGWYNEQFF. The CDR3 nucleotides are TGCAGCGTTGAAGGGATTACTTCAGGGGGCTGGTACAATGAGCAGTTCTTC.

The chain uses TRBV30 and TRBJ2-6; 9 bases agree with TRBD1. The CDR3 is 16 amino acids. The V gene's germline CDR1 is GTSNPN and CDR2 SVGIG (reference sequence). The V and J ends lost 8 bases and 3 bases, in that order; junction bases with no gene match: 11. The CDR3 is CAGEGGQGFGANVLTF. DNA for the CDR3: TGTGCCGGCGAAGGGGGACAGGGTTTTGGGGCCAACGTCCTGACTTTC.

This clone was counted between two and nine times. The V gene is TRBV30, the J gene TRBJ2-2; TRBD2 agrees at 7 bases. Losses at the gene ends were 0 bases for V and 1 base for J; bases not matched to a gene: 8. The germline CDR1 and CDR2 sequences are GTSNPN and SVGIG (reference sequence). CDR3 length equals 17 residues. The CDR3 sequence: CAWSVPSGTWNTGELFF. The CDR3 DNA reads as TGTGCCTGGAGTGTACCAAGCGGGACGTGGAACACCGGGGAGCTGTTTTTT.

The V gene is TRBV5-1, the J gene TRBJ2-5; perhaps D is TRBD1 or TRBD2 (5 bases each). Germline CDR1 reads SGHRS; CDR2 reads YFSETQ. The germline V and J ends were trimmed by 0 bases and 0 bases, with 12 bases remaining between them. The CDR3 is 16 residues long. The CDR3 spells CASSLVGTLDQETQYF. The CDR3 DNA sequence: TGCGCCAGCAGCTTGGTGGGGACCCTGGACCAAGAGACCCAGTACTTC.

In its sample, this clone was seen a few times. The DNA of the CDR3 is TGTGCCAGCAGGCCAACAGGGAACACCGGGGAGCTGTTTTTT. Translated: CASRPTGNTGELFF. J is TRBJ2-2 and V is TRBV28; possibly TRBD1 for D (5 bases). V lost 6 bases to trimming and J lost 1 base, with 9 bases between them. Germline V gene lookup returns CDR1 MDHEN and CDR2 SYDVKM. The CDR3 contains 14 residues.

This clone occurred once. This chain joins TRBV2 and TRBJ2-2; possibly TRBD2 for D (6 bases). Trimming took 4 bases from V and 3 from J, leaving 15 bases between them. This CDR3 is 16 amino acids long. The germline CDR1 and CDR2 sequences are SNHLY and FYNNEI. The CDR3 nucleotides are TGTGCCAGCAGTGCCTTAGCGGAGGGGCACACCGGGGAGCTGTTTTTT. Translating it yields CASSALAEGHTGELFF. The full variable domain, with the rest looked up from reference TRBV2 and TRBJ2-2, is EPEVTQTPSHQVTQMGQEVILRCVPISNHLYFYWYRQILGQKVEFLVSFYNNEISEKSEIFDDQFSVERPDGSNFTLKIRSTKLEDSAMYFCASSALAEGHTGELFFGEGSRLTVL.

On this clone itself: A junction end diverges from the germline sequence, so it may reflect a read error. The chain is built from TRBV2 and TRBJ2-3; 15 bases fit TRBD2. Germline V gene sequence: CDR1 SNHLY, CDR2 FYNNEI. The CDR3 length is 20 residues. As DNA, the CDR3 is TGTGCCAGCAGAGAAGGACCGGGACTAGCGGGAGGTTCCGGGGCAGATACGCAGTATTTT. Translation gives CASREGPGLAGGSGADTQYF.

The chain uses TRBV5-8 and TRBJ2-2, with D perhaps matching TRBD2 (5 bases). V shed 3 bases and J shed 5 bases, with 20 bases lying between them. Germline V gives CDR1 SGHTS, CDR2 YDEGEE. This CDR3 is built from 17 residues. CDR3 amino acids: CASSSGWAGGFTGELFF. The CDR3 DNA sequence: TGTGCCAGCAGCTCGGGGTGGGCAGGAGGTTTTACCGGGGAGCTGTTTTTT.

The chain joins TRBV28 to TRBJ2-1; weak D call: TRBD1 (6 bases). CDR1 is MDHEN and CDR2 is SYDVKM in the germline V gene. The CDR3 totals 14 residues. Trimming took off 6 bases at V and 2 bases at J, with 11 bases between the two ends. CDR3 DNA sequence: TGTGCCAGCAGCAGACAGGACACCTACAATGAGCAGTTCTTC. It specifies CASSRQDTYNEQFF.

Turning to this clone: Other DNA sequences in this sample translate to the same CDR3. The CDR3 is CAWSWGPYNEQFF. CDR3 nucleotide sequence: TGTGCCTGGAGTTGGGGGCCCTACAATGAGCAGTTCTTC. This rearrangement joins TRBV30 to TRBJ2-1; D is perhaps TRBD1 (6 bases). V was shortened by 2 bases and J by 2 bases, with 7 bases between the two germline ends. CDR1 and CDR2 (germline): GTSNPN, SVGIG (reference sequence). The CDR3 contains 13 residues.

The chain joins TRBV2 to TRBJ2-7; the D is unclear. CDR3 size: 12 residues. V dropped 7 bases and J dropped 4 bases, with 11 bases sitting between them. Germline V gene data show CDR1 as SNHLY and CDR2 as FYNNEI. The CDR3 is CASTPSRYEQYF. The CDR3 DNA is TGTGCCAGCACCCCCTCCCGATACGAGCAGTACTTC.

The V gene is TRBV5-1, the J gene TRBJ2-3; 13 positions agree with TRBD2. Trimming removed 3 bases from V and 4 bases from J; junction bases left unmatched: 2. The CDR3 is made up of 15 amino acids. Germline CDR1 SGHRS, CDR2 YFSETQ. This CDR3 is CASSWTSGSSDTQYF. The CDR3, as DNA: TGCGCCAGCAGCTGGACTAGCGGGAGTTCAGATACGCAGTATTTT.

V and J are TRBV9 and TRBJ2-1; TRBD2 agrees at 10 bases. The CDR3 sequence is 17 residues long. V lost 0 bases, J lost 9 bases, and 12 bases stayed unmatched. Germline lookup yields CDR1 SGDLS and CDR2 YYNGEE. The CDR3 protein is CASSVDPLAGVLGEQFF. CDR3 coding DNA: TGTGCCAGCAGCGTAGATCCCCTAGCGGGAGTTTTGGGTGAGCAGTTCTTC.

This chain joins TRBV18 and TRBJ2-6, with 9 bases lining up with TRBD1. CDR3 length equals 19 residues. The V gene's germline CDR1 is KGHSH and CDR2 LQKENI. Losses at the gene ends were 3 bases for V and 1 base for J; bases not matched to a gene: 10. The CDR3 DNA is TGTGCCAGCTCACCGAGGACAGGGGTAAGGACTTCTGGGGCCAACGTCCTGACTTTC. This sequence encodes CASSPRTGVRTSGANVLTF.

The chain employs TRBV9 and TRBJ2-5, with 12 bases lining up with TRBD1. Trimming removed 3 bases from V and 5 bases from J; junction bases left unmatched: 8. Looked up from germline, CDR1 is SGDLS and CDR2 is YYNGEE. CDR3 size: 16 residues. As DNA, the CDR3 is TGTGCCAGCAGCGCTACCGGGACAGGGGGCGGCGAGACCCAGTACTTC. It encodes CASSATGTGGGETQYF.

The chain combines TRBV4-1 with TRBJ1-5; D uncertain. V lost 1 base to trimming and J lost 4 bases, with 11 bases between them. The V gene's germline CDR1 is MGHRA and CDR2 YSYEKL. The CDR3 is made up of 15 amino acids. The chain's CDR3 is CASSQVGGRNQPQHF. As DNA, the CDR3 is TGCGCCAGCAGCCAAGTCGGAGGGAGGAATCAGCCCCAGCATTTT.

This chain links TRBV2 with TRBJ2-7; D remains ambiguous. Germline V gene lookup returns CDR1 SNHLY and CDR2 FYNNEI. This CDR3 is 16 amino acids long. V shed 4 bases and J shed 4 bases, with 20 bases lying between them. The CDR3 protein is CASSVDERGALYEQYF. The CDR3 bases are TGTGCCAGCAGTGTTGACGAGCGTGGTGCTCTTTACGAGCAGTACTTC.

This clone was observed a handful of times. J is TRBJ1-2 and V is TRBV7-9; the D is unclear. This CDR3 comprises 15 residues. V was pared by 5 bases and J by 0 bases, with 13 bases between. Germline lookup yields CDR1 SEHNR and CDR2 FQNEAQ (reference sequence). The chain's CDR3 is CASSPSLGANYGYTF. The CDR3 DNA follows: TGTGCCAGCAGCCCCAGCCTGGGAGCTAACTATGGCTACACCTTC.

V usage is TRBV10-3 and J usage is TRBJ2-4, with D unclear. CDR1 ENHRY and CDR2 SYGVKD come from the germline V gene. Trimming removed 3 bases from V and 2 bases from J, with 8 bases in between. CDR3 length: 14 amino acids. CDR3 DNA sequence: TGTGCCATCAGTGAAGGTGGTCCCAAAAACATTCAGTACTTC. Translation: CAISEGGPKNIQYF.

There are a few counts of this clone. CDR3 in amino acids: CASSRPGGIGYEQYF. CDR3 in DNA: TGTGCCAGCAGCCGTCCGGGGGGGATAGGGTACGAGCAGTACTTC. The rearrangement links TRBV7-9 to TRBJ2-7, with 8 bases aligning to TRBD2. The length of the CDR3 is 15 residues. V trimming: 5 bases; J trimming: 4 bases; junction bases outside the gene matches: 10. From germline, CDR1 is SEHNR and CDR2 FQNEAQ (reference sequence).